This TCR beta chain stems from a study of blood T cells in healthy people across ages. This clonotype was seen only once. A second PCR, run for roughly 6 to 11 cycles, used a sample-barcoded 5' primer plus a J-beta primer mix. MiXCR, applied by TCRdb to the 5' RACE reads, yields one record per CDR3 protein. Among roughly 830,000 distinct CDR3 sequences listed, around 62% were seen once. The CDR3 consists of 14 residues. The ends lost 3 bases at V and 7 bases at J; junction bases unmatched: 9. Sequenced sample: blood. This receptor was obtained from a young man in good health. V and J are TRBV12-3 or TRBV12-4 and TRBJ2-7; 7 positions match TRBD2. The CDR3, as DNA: TGTGCCAGCAGTTTGGGAGGGAGGGCCTCTGAGCAGTACTTC. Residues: CASSLGGRASEQYF.